Described below is a single TCR beta chain sequence and its context. Germline CDR1 and CDR2: LGHDT and YNNKEL (reference sequence). The CDR3 totals 16 residues. The germline V and J ends were trimmed by 4 bases and 2 bases, with 15 bases remaining between them. The source of the sample is a study of blood T cell repertoires in COVID-19. Under the authors' procedure: Reference gene primer amplification yielded estimated nucleated cell counts. Measured with immunoSEQ multiplex PCR; TCRdb has only the in-frame clones, and not every one. The V and J calls and clone size were taken over from that table, and D and trimming were inferred from the DNA. In the table there are more than 35,000 clones, roughly 90% of which are singletons.

The rearrangement links TRBV3-1 (or the pseudogene TRBV3-2) to TRBJ2-1; a weak D match, TRBD2 (6 bases). The TCR sequence derives from a man aged 55-75 years with active COVID-19. Sequenced sample: peripheral blood. The CDR3 is CASSPAGRTPYNEQFF. Here the CDR3 DNA reads TGTGCCAGCAGCCCCGCCGGGAGAACACCCTACAATGAGCAGTTCTTC.